Presented here are 25 T cell receptor beta chains from one specimen sequenced in a study of early T cells in non-severe SARS-CoV-2 infection. MiXCR was run by TCRdb on the 5' RACE reads, yielding one entry per CDR3 protein. This table holds under 60,000 distinct CDR3 sequences, approximately 9.7% found once. The sequenced material came from whole blood. These receptors were taken from an adult who was a healthcare worker with PCR-confirmed SARS-CoV-2 infection or an uninfected control (not recorded which).

This clonotype was observed many times. The chain recombines TRBV3-1 with TRBJ1-1, with D unclear. This CDR3 comprises 14 residues. Germline-derived CDR1 and CDR2 are LGHDT and YNNKEL (reference sequence). V was cut by 4 bases and J by 4 bases, with 13 bases left in between. In DNA, the CDR3 is TGTGCCAGCAGCCCCGCCGGCCCTGCCACTGAAGCTTTCTTT. As protein: CASSPAGPATEAFF.

This clonotype was counted between two and nine times. V gene TRBV7-3 combines with J gene TRBJ2-3; TRBD1 matches 8 bases. CDR3 size: 14 residues. V lost 5 bases, J lost 6 bases, and 7 bases stayed unmatched. Germline lookup yields CDR1 SGHTA and CDR2 FQGTGA. CDR3 protein: CASSAQGARDTQYF. The CDR3 DNA reads as TGTGCCAGCAGCGCCCAGGGGGCTAGGGATACGCAGTATTTT. The variable domain in full, with the rest retrieved from reference TRBV7-3 and TRBJ2-3, is GAGVSQTPSNKVTEKGKYVELRCDPISGHTALYWYRQSLGQGPEFLIYFQGTGAADDSGLPNDRFFAVRPEGSVSTLKIQRTERGDSAVYLCASSAQGARDTQYFGPGTRLTVL.

Ten or more counts support this clonotype. The V and J genes are TRBV12-3 or TRBV12-4 and TRBJ1-1, with D unclear. The CDR3 covers 13 residues. V was trimmed by 5 bases and J by 3 bases, leaving 10 bases between them. The CDR3 DNA reads TGTGCCAGCAGTCCCCCGGGATACACTGAAGCTTTCTTT. It codes for CASSPPGYTEAFF.

The chain joins TRBV7-9 to TRBJ1-1; tentative D call: TRBD1 (5 bases). The CDR3 totals 14 residues. Germline V gives CDR1 SEHNR, CDR2 FQNEAQ (reference sequence). Trimming stripped 8 bases from V and 4 bases from J, with 17 bases between. Here the CDR3 DNA reads TGTGCCAGCCAGGAGGGGAGTAGTATCACTGAAGCTTTCTTT. It encodes CASQEGSSITEAFF.

This clonotype was picked up many times. The chain uses TRBV12-3 or TRBV12-4 and TRBJ1-1; the D is unclear. Trimming pared 2 bases from V and 5 bases from J, leaving 9 bases between. The CDR3 runs to 13 residues. The CDR3 nucleotides read TGTGCCAGCAGTTTAAAGGTGAGAACTGAAGCTTTCTTT. It translates to CASSLKVRTEAFF.

At least ten counts were recorded for this clonotype. The chain couples TRBV14 to TRBJ2-1; TRBD2 is a possible D gene (6 bases). Germline V gene lookup returns CDR1 SGHDN and CDR2 FVKESK. V was cut by 4 bases and J by 0 bases, with 13 bases left in between. The CDR3 is 16 amino acids. The CDR3 region has the DNA TGTGCCAGCAGCCCCACGCGGGGACGCTCCTACAATGAGCAGTTCTTC. This sequence encodes CASSPTRGRSYNEQFF.

A few counts support this clonotype. The rearrangement links TRBV4-1 to TRBJ2-7, with D unclear. The CDR3 has 13 residues. Germline V gene sequence: CDR1 MGHRA, CDR2 YSYEKL. Trimming stripped 1 base from V and 6 bases from J, with 10 bases between. CDR3 sequence reads: CASSQVGEREQYF. In DNA, the CDR3 is TGCGCCAGCAGCCAAGTAGGAGAGCGCGAGCAGTACTTC.

The chain employs TRBV7-8 and TRBJ1-5, with a possible D match to TRBD1 (6 bases). V shed 8 bases and J shed 2 bases, with 16 bases lying between them. This CDR3 contains 15 residues. Germline V lookup: CDR1 SGHVS, CDR2 FQNEAQ. The CDR3 sequence is CASRDGRGRNQPQHF. In nucleotides, the CDR3 is TGTGCCAGCCGAGACGGGCGGGGGCGCAATCAGCCCCAGCATTTT.

This clonotype was counted ten times or more. The V call is TRBV5-1, the J call TRBJ1-1; tentatively, D is TRBD1 (6 bases). This CDR3 comprises 13 residues. Trimming left V 3 bases short and J 9 bases short, with 15 bases between. Germline CDR1 and CDR2: SGHRS and YFSETQ. The DNA for the CDR3 is TGCGCCAGCAGCTCCCTACAGGGAGCCAAAGCTTTCTTT. It is translated as CASSSLQGAKAFF. Combining the CDR3 with reference TRBV5-1 and TRBJ1-1 gives the whole variable domain KAGVTQTPRYLIKTRGQQVTLSCSPISGHRSVSWYQQTPGQGLQFLFEYFSETQRNKGNFPGRFSGRQFSNSRSEMNVSTLELGDSALYLCASSSLQGAKAFFGQGTRLTVV.

The CDR3 DNA reads TGTGCCAGCAGCTTCTGGGACAGACAAGAGACCCAGTACTTC. Translated, it gives CASSFWDRQETQYF. The V gene is TRBV5-4, the J gene TRBJ2-5; the match to TRBD1 covers 7 bases. The CDR3 is made up of 14 amino acids. Looked up from germline, CDR1 is SGHNT and CDR2 is YYREEE (reference sequence). The junction had 3 bases not matched to a gene; V was cut back by 2 bases and J by 2 bases.

This chain joins TRBV7-9 and TRBJ2-3; D may be TRBD1 (5 bases). Trimming stripped 2 bases from V and 1 base from J, with 16 bases between. This CDR3 comprises 17 residues. Germline-derived CDR1 and CDR2 are SEHNR and FQNEAQ (reference sequence). CDR3 in amino acids: CASSLLGQGPRTDTQYF. The CDR3 DNA is TGTGCCAGCAGCTTACTTGGGCAGGGTCCTCGCACAGATACGCAGTATTTT. Together with reference TRBV7-9 and TRBJ2-3, the CDR3 gives the full variable domain: DTGVSQNPRHKITKRGQNVTFRCDPISEHNRLYWYRQTLGQGPEFLTYFQNEAQLEKSRLLSDRFSAERPKGSFSTLEIQRTEQGDSAMYLCASSLLGQGPRTDTQYFGPGTRLTVL.

This clonotype was observed a few times. The V and J genes are TRBV12-3 or TRBV12-4 and TRBJ1-1; D is unresolved. The CDR3 runs to 13 residues. Trimming took 3 bases from V and 1 from J, leaving 6 bases between them. CDR3 amino acids: CASSFSGNTEAFF. The CDR3 nucleotides read TGTGCCAGCAGTTTTTCTGGGAACACTGAAGCTTTCTTT.

The gene calls are TRBV12-3 or TRBV12-4 and TRBJ2-1, with D possibly TRBD1 on 6 matching bases. V was shortened by 9 bases and J by 5 bases, with 14 bases between the two germline ends. This CDR3 has 13 residues. The CDR3 bases are TGTGCCAGGAGTCTACAGGGAGACAATGAGCAGTTCTTC. Residues: CARSLQGDNEQFF.

In this sample, this clonotype turned up many times. The rearrangement links TRBV7-8 to TRBJ2-2, with D uncertain. This CDR3 is 15 amino acids long. The V gene's germline CDR1 is SGHVS and CDR2 FQNEAQ. V lost 5 bases and J lost 3, with 13 bases in between. The CDR3 DNA sequence: TGTGCCAGCAGCCAGGCAACTCTCGACACCGGGGAGCTGTTTTTT. This translates into CASSQATLDTGELFF.

The chain is built from TRBV5-1 and TRBJ1-3, with a possible D match to TRBD1 (6 bases). This CDR3 is 15 amino acids long. With 5 bases removed from V and 7 bases from J, the gap between germline ends came to 19 bases. Germline CDR1 reads SGHRS; CDR2 reads YFSETQ. The CDR3 here is CASSTIGGMDNTIYF. CDR3 in DNA: TGCGCCAGCAGTACGATAGGGGGAATGGATAACACCATATATTTT.

This clonotype was recorded at least ten times. The J gene is TRBJ2-3, the V gene TRBV4-1; the D is unclear. This CDR3 has 13 amino acids. The V and J ends lost 3 bases and 3 bases respectively, with 7 bases between them. Germline V gives CDR1 MGHRA, CDR2 YSYEKL. The CDR3 sequence is CASSHPKTDTQYF. DNA for the CDR3: TGCGCCAGCAGCCACCCCAAGACAGATACGCAGTATTTT.

The V call is TRBV12-3 or TRBV12-4, the J call TRBJ1-2; a possible D gene is TRBD1 (5 bases). This CDR3 is 13 amino acids long. Deletions cut 6 bases from V and 7 bases from J, with 15 bases between. This chain's CDR3 is CASRPTESTGYTF. CDR3 in DNA: TGTGCCAGCAGACCGACAGAATCTACTGGCTACACCTTC.

This clonotype was recorded many times. V gene TRBV9 combines with J gene TRBJ2-3; 7 bases map to TRBD1. Germline values: CDR1 SGDLS, CDR2 YYNGEE. J was trimmed by 1 base and V by 3 bases; bases with no gene match: 5. The CDR3 covers 15 residues. The CDR3 sequence is CASSAEGARTDTQYF. CDR3 DNA: TGTGCCAGCAGCGCCGAGGGGGCTCGCACAGATACGCAGTATTTT.

This clonotype was found a few times. At one boundary the junction diverges from the germline segment, which might be a read error. This chain connects TRBV6-1 to TRBJ1-6; D may be TRBD1 (5 bases). The CDR3 length is 14 residues. The germline V gene has CDR1 MNHNS and CDR2 SASEGT. CDR3 nucleotide sequence: TGTGCCAGCAGTGAAGCGGGGGGTAATTCACCCCTCTACTTT. Translating gives CASSEAGGNSPLYF.

In this sample, this clonotype turned up a few times. This chain connects TRBV30 to TRBJ1-4; 8 nucleotides align to TRBD1. CDR1 is GTSNPN, CDR2 SVGIG, per germline (reference sequence). J lost 6 bases, V lost 4 bases, and 7 bases had no gene match. The CDR3 covers 14 residues. CDR3 sequence: CAWTAGGADEKLFF. DNA for the CDR3: TGTGCCTGGACCGCAGGGGGCGCGGATGAAAAACTGTTTTTT.

This chain links TRBV2 with TRBJ1-6; the D is unclear. The V end was cut by 8 bases, the J end by 7 bases, with 9 bases between. Germline V gives CDR1 SNHLY, CDR2 FYNNEI. CDR3 length: 12 residues. DNA of the CDR3: TGTGCCAGCGGATATACGAATTCACCCCTCCACTTT. Amino acid sequence: CASGYTNSPLHF.

V usage is TRBV2 and J usage is TRBJ1-2; D perhaps matches TRBD1 (6 bases). The CDR3 length is 15 residues. V lost 1 base and J lost 1, with 10 bases in between. In germline, CDR1 is SNHLY, CDR2 FYNNEI. The CDR3 region is CASSEGTENNYGYTF. CDR3 coding DNA: TGTGCCAGCAGTGAAGGGACAGAGAATAACTATGGCTACACCTTC.

V and J are TRBV7-2 and TRBJ2-7; D gene uncertain. Looked up from germline, CDR1 is SGHTA and CDR2 is FQGNSA. The CDR3 runs to 15 residues. V was pared by 5 bases and J by 2 bases, with 16 bases between. Here the CDR3 reads CASSVRARAAYEQYF. The CDR3 coding sequence is TGTGCCAGCAGCGTACGGGCCAGAGCCGCCTACGAGCAGTACTTC.

The chain combines TRBV6-2 or TRBV6-3 with TRBJ1-6; the match to TRBD1 covers 7 bases. Germline V gives CDR1 MNHEY, CDR2 SVGEGT. V shed 6 bases, J shed 0 bases, and the junction held 8 bases outside the gene matches. The CDR3 spans 17 residues. The DNA for the CDR3 is TGTGCCAGCAGCCGGGGACAGAGGAGCTCCTATAATTCACCCCTCCACTTT. Its protein product is CASSRGQRSSYNSPLHF.

This chain connects TRBV29-1 to TRBJ1-4; D is possibly TRBD1 (6 bases). This CDR3 comprises 13 residues. Germline loops: CDR1 SQVTM, CDR2 ANQGSEA. Trimming stripped 6 bases from V and 2 bases from J, with 10 bases between. The CDR3 DNA reads TGCAGCGTGGCGACAGGCACTAATGAAAAACTGTTTTTT. Translated, it gives CSVATGTNEKLFF.